This T cell receptor (beta chain) was profiled in a study of blood T cells in healthy people across ages. For the second PCR, which ran for about 6 to 11 cycles, a sample-barcoded 5' primer and a J-beta primer mix were used. MiXCR was run by TCRdb on the 5' RACE reads, yielding one entry per CDR3 protein. The sample contains about 1.8 million distinct CDR3 sequences, about 50% of which appear only once. Germline V gene sequence: CDR1 SGHVS, CDR2 FNYEAQ. This CDR3 has 14 residues. The sequencing input was blood. V gene TRBV7-6 combines with J gene TRBJ2-4, with D unclear. The J call is doubtful: the DNA matches TRBJ2-7 better. This TCR came from a woman in her thirties or forties in good health. The CDR3: CASSIISNSYEQYF. Here the CDR3 DNA reads TGTGCCAGCAGCATTATAAGCAACTCCTACGAGCAGTACTTC.